This T cell receptor beta chain was captured by sequencing in a study of identical twins. Study-level findings and limits: A partial confounding effect on zero-insertion analyses could come from invariant MAIT and iNKT cells. Fewer insertions were carried by abundant cord blood beta clonotypes, but none was seen in memory repertoires. Models predicted too little out-of-frame TCR alpha sharing in monozygotic twins.

The CDR3 contains 14 residues. J was trimmed by 8 bases and V by 4 bases; bases with no gene match: 6. Germline V CDR1 and CDR2: SGHVS, FNYEAQ. This clonotype was counted between two and nine times. Its specificity is not known. Template switching added a universal primer site; cDNA carried unique molecular identifiers. Each CDR3 protein gets one entry after TCRdb re-called the 5' RACE reads with MiXCR. Of hundreds of thousands of distinct CDR3 sequences detected, about 12% appear once; the ten largest clones hold around 1.5%. The data were also submitted as part of a second study, on yellow fever vaccine responses in identical twins.

The receptor comes from a woman aged 18-30 years in good health. This chain joins TRBV7-6 and TRBJ1-4, with 8 positions matching TRBD1. Sequencing was carried out using PBMCs. DNA for the CDR3: TGTGCCAGCAGCTCCCGGACAGGGAGGGAAAAACTGTTTTTT. It translates to CASSSRTGREKLFF.